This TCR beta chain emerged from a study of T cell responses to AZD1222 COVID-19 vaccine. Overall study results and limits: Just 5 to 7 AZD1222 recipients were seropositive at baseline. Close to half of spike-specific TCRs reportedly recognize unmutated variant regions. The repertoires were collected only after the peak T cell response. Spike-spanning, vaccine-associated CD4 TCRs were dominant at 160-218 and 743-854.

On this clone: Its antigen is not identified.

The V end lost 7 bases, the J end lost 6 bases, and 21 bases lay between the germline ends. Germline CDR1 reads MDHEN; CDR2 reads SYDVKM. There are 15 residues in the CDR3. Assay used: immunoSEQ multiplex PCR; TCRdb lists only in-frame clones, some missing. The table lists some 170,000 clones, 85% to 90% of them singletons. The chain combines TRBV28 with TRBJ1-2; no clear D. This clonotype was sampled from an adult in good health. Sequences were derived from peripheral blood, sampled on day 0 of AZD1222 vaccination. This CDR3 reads CASISQPGYLDGYTF. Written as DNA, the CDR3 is TGTGCCAGCATCTCACAGCCCGGGTATCTTGATGGCTACACCTTC.